These T cell receptor beta chains were read from a single sample in a study of HIV-infected children after antiretroviral therapy interruption. MiXCR was run by TCRdb on the 3' RACE reads, yielding one entry per CDR3 protein. Seen here are around 41,000 distinct CDR3 sequences, approximately 6.1% observed once, and the top ten hold more than 0.95%. The material sequenced was CD45RA+ CD4+ T cells from PBMCs, pooled from several time points, taken from a donor given antiretroviral therapy, either interrupted or continuous. The receptors here all came from a pool of human donors with HIV. Both conserved end residues are part of each CDR3. D genes are given only for firm matches. Clone size is given for some rows only: seen once, a few or many times, or a class if the clone is expanded.

D gene: .
J gene: TRBJ1-4
V gene: TRBV12-3/TRBV12-4
clone size: many
CDR3 protein: CASSSNNEKLFF
CDR3 DNA: TGTGCCAGCAGTTCTAACAATGAAAAACTGTTTTTT

D gene: .
J gene: TRBJ2-5
V gene: TRBV6-5
clone size: .
CDR3 protein: CAISGTARGIAQYF
CDR3 DNA: TGTGCCATCAGTGGGACGGCGAGGGGGATCGCCCAGTACTTC

D gene: .
J gene: TRBJ2-7
V gene: TRBV15
clone size: .
CDR3 protein: CATSRDLRRHEQYF
CDR3 DNA: TGTGCCACCAGCAGAGATCTCCGGAGGCACGAGCAGTACTTC

D gene: TRBD2
J gene: TRBJ2-7
V gene: TRBV28
clone size: .
CDR3 protein: CASSAGTSGGTSYF
CDR3 DNA: TGTGCCAGCAGTGCAGGGACTAGCGGAGGGACCTCGTACTTC

D gene: .
J gene: TRBJ1-6
V gene: TRBV7-2
clone size: many
CDR3 protein: CASSNTRRLSSYNSPLHF
CDR3 DNA: TGTGCCAGCAGTAACACCAGGCGCCTGTCCTCCTATAATTCACCCCTCCACTTT

D gene: TRBD2
J gene: TRBJ2-1
V gene: TRBV20-1
clone size: many
CDR3 protein: CSARMGGGASEQFF
CDR3 DNA: TGCAGTGCTAGAATGGGCGGGGGGGCAAGTGAGCAGTTCTTC

D gene: TRBD1
J gene: TRBJ2-1
V gene: TRBV27
clone size: .
CDR3 protein: CASSYLRGPNNEQFF
CDR3 DNA: TGTGCCAGCAGTTACCTCAGGGGGCCAAACAATGAGCAGTTCTTC

D gene: .
J gene: TRBJ2-3
V gene: TRBV7-8
clone size: many
CDR3 protein: CASSLAGSWATDTQYF
CDR3 DNA: TGTGCCAGCAGCTTAGCGGGCAGTTGGGCCACAGATACGCAGTATTTT

D gene: .
J gene: TRBJ2-7
V gene: TRBV6-4
clone size: many
CDR3 protein: CASSDGQYEQYF
CDR3 DNA: TGTGCCAGCAGTGATGGACAGTATGAACAGTACTTC

D gene: TRBD2
J gene: TRBJ2-3
V gene: TRBV5-5
clone size: many
CDR3 protein: CASNLVLADSTDTQYF
CDR3 DNA: TGTGCCAGCAACCTGGTACTAGCGGACAGCACAGATACGCAGTATTTT

D gene: .
J gene: TRBJ1-5
V gene: TRBV25-1
clone size: many
CDR3 protein: CASSDGGGSNQPQHF
CDR3 DNA: TGTGCCAGCAGTGATGGGGGGGGATCCAATCAGCCCCAGCATTTT

D gene: .
J gene: TRBJ2-7
V gene: TRBV28
clone size: .
CDR3 protein: CASTRGPSSYEQYF
CDR3 DNA: TGTGCCAGCACCCGAGGGCCGAGCTCCTACGAGCAGTACTTC

D gene: TRBD1
J gene: TRBJ2-2
V gene: TRBV2
clone size: many
CDR3 protein: CASSGDRGRGDTGELFF
CDR3 DNA: TGTGCCAGCAGCGGGGACAGGGGGCGCGGGGACACCGGGGAGCTGTTTTTT

D gene: TRBD1
J gene: TRBJ1-6
V gene: TRBV4-3
clone size: many
CDR3 protein: CASSRRGETGLTNSPLHF
CDR3 DNA: TGCGCCAGCAGCCGTAGGGGCGAGACAGGGCTAACCAATTCACCCCTCCACTTT

D gene: .
J gene: TRBJ1-4
V gene: TRBV28
clone size: many
CDR3 protein: CASSVLTRQDNEKLFF
CDR3 DNA: TGTGCCAGCAGTGTCCTAACCCGACAGGATAATGAAAAACTGTTTTTT

D gene: TRBD1
J gene: TRBJ2-2
V gene: TRBV24-1
clone size: .
CDR3 protein: CATSDVEDRAWDTGELFF
CDR3 DNA: TGTGCCACCAGTGATGTGGAAGACAGGGCCTGGGACACCGGGGAGCTGTTTTTT

D gene: .
J gene: TRBJ2-7
V gene: TRBV30
clone size: many
CDR3 protein: CAWSLGGGEQYF
CDR3 DNA: TGTGCCTGGAGTCTAGGGGGGGGTGAACAGTACTTC

D gene: .
J gene: TRBJ1-5
V gene: TRBV12-3/TRBV12-4
clone size: many
CDR3 protein: CASRGINQPQHF
CDR3 DNA: TGTGCCAGCAGAGGGATCAATCAGCCCCAGCATTTT

D gene: TRBD1
J gene: TRBJ2-3
V gene: TRBV6-5
clone size: many
CDR3 protein: CASSYVGTARTDTQYF
CDR3 DNA: TGTGCCAGCAGTTACGTCGGGACAGCCCGCACAGATACGCAGTATTTT

D gene: .
J gene: TRBJ1-5
V gene: TRBV6-2/TRBV6-3
clone size: many
CDR3 protein: CASSFHTDSNQPQHF
CDR3 DNA: TGTGCCAGCAGTTTCCACACCGATAGCAATCAGCCCCAGCATTTT

D gene: TRBD1
J gene: TRBJ1-1
V gene: TRBV27
clone size: many
CDR3 protein: CASSLPGDREEENTEAFF
CDR3 DNA: TGTGCCAGCAGCCTACCCGGCGACAGGGAAGAGGAAAACACTGAAGCTTTCTTT

D gene: .
J gene: TRBJ1-2
V gene: TRBV7-9
clone size: few
CDR3 protein: CASSLETQTYGYTF
CDR3 DNA: TGTGCCAGCAGCTTAGAAACCCAGACTTATGGCTACACCTTC

D gene: TRBD1
J gene: TRBJ1-6
V gene: TRBV4-3
clone size: .
CDR3 protein: CASSQDRDRGGSPLHF
CDR3 DNA: TGCGCCAGCAGCCAAGATCGAGACAGGGGAGGGTCACCCCTCCACTTT

D gene: .
J gene: TRBJ2-1
V gene: TRBV4-3
clone size: .
CDR3 protein: CASSQVPVSNEQFF
CDR3 DNA: TGCGCCAGCAGCCAAGTCCCAGTTAGCAATGAGCAGTTCTTC

D gene: TRBD1
J gene: TRBJ2-3
V gene: TRBV5-5
clone size: few
CDR3 protein: CASSFDRGDTQYF
CDR3 DNA: TGTGCCAGCAGCTTCGACAGGGGAGATACGCAGTATTTT

D gene: .
J gene: TRBJ1-2
V gene: TRBV29-1
clone size: many
CDR3 protein: CSANDKSHGYTF
CDR3 DNA: TGCAGCGCCAACGACAAATCCCATGGCTACACCTTC

D gene: .
J gene: TRBJ2-1
V gene: TRBV20-1
clone size: many
CDR3 protein: CSARGAGQPHNEQFF
CDR3 DNA: TGCAGTGCCAGGGGGGCGGGCCAACCCCACAATGAGCAGTTCTTC

D gene: .
J gene: TRBJ2-7
V gene: TRBV3-1
clone size: many
CDR3 protein: CASSLWGHSRRGEQYF
CDR3 DNA: TGTGCCAGCAGCCTATGGGGACACTCGCGGCGAGGTGAGCAGTACTTC

D gene: TRBD2
J gene: TRBJ2-2
V gene: TRBV10-2
clone size: few
CDR3 protein: CASRPLAGGNTGELFF
CDR3 DNA: TGCGCCAGCAGACCCCTAGCGGGAGGGAACACCGGGGAGCTGTTTTTT

D gene: .
J gene: TRBJ2-3
V gene: TRBV4-3
clone size: many
CDR3 protein: CASSQEGSSGFDTQYF
CDR3 DNA: TGCGCCAGCAGCCAAGAGGGATCCTCGGGGTTCGATACGCAGTATTTT

D gene: .
J gene: TRBJ2-2
V gene: TRBV27
clone size: many
CDR3 protein: CASSSLARPTGELFF
CDR3 DNA: TGTGCCAGCAGTTCCCTAGCAAGACCCACCGGGGAGCTGTTTTTT

D gene: .
J gene: TRBJ2-7
V gene: TRBV27
clone size: many
CDR3 protein: CASSLSFGVAYEQYF
CDR3 DNA: TGTGCCAGCAGTTTATCCTTCGGGGTGGCCTACGAGCAGTACTTC